This record covers a single T cell receptor beta chain. This entry is derived from a study of immune cell composition in non-small cell lung cancer. Germline CDR1 is GTSNPN and CDR2 is SVGIG (reference sequence). V lost 3 bases to trimming and J lost 3 bases, with 9 bases between them. The CDR3 has 13 amino acids. Profiling relied on immunoSEQ multiplex PCR, and the TCRdb table lists in-frame clones only, not all of them. The sample lists about 10,000 clones, 68% seen once, with 7.5% to 9.5% in the top ten. Genomic DNA came from frozen unsorted single-cell suspensions. This clonotype was obtained from a human donor with non-small cell lung cancer. The chain carries TRBV30 and TRBJ1-5; the D is unclear. Material: lung tumor tissue. This chain's CDR3 is CAWSPSYNQPQHF. CDR3 nucleotide sequence: TGTGCCTGGAGCCCGTCGTACAATCAGCCCCAGCATTTT.